The 12 T cell receptor beta chains listed next were all sequenced from one sample in a study of CD8 T cells in ankylosing spondylitis. TCRdb recomputed calls from the 5' RACE reads with MiXCR, one row per CDR3 protein. The sample has around 300,000 distinct CDR3 sequences; about 9.9% are singletons. The source material was blood, either unsorted or a sorted T cell fraction (not recorded which). The receptors were sampled from a female donor with ankylosing spondylitis or in good health (not recorded which).

At least ten counts were recorded for this clonotype. The V call is TRBV5-1, the J call TRBJ2-4; 8 bases match TRBD2. Per germline, CDR1 SGHRS and CDR2 YFSETQ. The V segment lost 4 bases and the J segment 2 bases; nucleotides outside the gene matches: 11. The CDR3 is 17 amino acids. In DNA form, the CDR3 reads TGCGCCAGCAGCGGGGGGCAGCGGGAGTCTCCCAAAAACATTCAGTACTTC. It codes for CASSGGQRESPKNIQYF.

The chain joins TRBV4-1 to TRBJ1-6, with TRBD1 matching over 9 bases. V gave up 0 bases and J gave up 5 bases; unmatched junction bases: 8. Germline CDR1 reads MGHRA; CDR2 reads YSYEKL. CDR3 length: 18 amino acids. CDR3 bases: TGCGCCAGCAGCCAAGAGGGTCTAGGGACAGGGAATAATTCACCCCTCCACTTT. Translated, it gives CASSQEGLGTGNNSPLHF.

This clonotype was seen at least ten times. The chain is built from TRBV29-1 and TRBJ2-1, with 8 bases that match TRBD1. CDR3 length equals 14 residues. Trimming removed 3 bases from V and 4 bases from J; junction bases left unmatched: 5. Germline CDR1 and CDR2: SQVTM and ANQGSEA. The CDR3 reads CSVEDRDRYNEQFF. DNA for the CDR3: TGCAGCGTTGAGGACCGGGACAGGTACAATGAGCAGTTCTTC.

The chain couples TRBV5-1 to TRBJ2-5; the D call may be TRBD1 or TRBD2 (5 bases each). Looked up from germline, CDR1 is SGHRS and CDR2 is YFSETQ. This CDR3 has 14 residues. V shed 4 bases and J shed 5 bases, with 15 bases lying between them. CDR3: CASSPQGVVETQYF. The CDR3 coding sequence is TGCGCCAGCAGCCCGCAGGGAGTTGTTGAGACCCAGTACTTC.

This clonotype has a handful of counts. This chain links TRBV29-1 with TRBJ2-5; tentative D call: TRBD2 (6 bases). The V gene's germline CDR1 is SQVTM and CDR2 ANQGSEA. The CDR3 sequence is 17 residues long. Deletions cut 6 bases from V and 4 bases from J, with 27 bases between. CDR3 loop: CSVRGVVQVQKPETQYF. The DNA of the CDR3 is TGCAGCGTCCGCGGGGTGGTACAGGTCCAGAAGCCAGAGACCCAGTACTTC. The full variable domain, completed using reference TRBV29-1 and TRBJ2-5, is SAVISQKPSRDICQRGTSLTIQCQVDSQVTMMFWYRQQPGQSLTLIATANQGSEATYESGFVIDKFPISRPNLTFSTLTVSNMSPEDSSIYLCSVRGVVQVQKPETQYFGPGTRLLVL.

This clonotype came up many times. CDR3 residues: CAIRSRDSYEGYGYTF. CDR3 in DNA: TGTGCCATCAGGTCCCGGGACAGCTATGAGGGCTATGGCTACACCTTC. The chain carries TRBV10-3 and TRBJ1-2, with 7 nucleotides matching TRBD1. With V trimmed by 6 bases and J by 4 bases, 14 bases remained unmatched. This CDR3 has 16 amino acids. Germline V gives CDR1 ENHRY, CDR2 SYGVKD.

At least ten counts were recorded for this clonotype. The chain recombines TRBV7-9 with TRBJ2-7, with 9 nucleotides matching TRBD2. CDR1 SEHNR and CDR2 FQNEAQ come from the germline V gene (reference sequence). J lost 3 bases, V lost 2 bases, and 11 bases had no gene match. The CDR3 spans 17 residues. The chain's CDR3 is CASSLSRLAEINYEQYF. CDR3 bases: TGTGCCAGCAGCTTAAGCCGACTAGCGGAAATAAACTACGAGCAGTACTTC.

This clonotype was detected only a few times. The chain employs TRBV5-1 and TRBJ1-1; TRBD1 matches at 8 bases. V was pared by 2 bases and J by 6 bases, with 12 bases of the junction left unmatched. Germline lookup yields CDR1 SGHRS and CDR2 YFSETQ. The CDR3 extends over 16 amino acids. CDR3 nucleotides: TGCGCCAGCAGCTTAAGGGGCTCGGGACAGGCCGCTGAAGCTTTCTTT. Its translation: CASSLRGSGQAAEAFF.

The table lists this clonotype with many counts. The chain carries TRBV3-1 and TRBJ1-2; 7 bases align to TRBD1. Per the germline V gene, CDR1 is LGHDT and CDR2 is YNNKEL (reference sequence). Trimming cost V 4 bases and J 9 bases; bases outside gene matches: 8. There are 13 residues in the CDR3. CDR3 region: CASSPDRDQSYTF. CDR3 nucleotides: TGTGCCAGCAGCCCAGACAGGGACCAGAGCTACACCTTC.

This clonotype was found a few times. This rearrangement joins TRBV18 to TRBJ2-7; 7 nucleotides match TRBD2. The junction had 6 bases not matched to a gene; V was cut back by 3 bases and J by 1 base. The CDR3 is made up of 15 amino acids. Germline assignment: CDR1 KGHSH and CDR2 LQKENI. The CDR3 reads CASSPRAGISYEQYF. DNA for the CDR3: TGTGCCAGCTCACCGAGAGCGGGGATATCCTACGAGCAGTACTTC.

At least ten counts were recorded for this clonotype. The chain joins TRBV27 to TRBJ1-3, with 8 bases that match TRBD1. The junction had 6 bases not matched to a gene; V was cut back by 2 bases and J by 0 bases. Germline V CDR1 and CDR2: MNHEY, SMNVEV (reference sequence). The CDR3 contains 17 residues. CDR3 in amino acids: CASSLDGTGASGNTIYF. The CDR3 nucleotides read TGTGCCAGCAGTTTAGATGGGACAGGAGCCTCTGGAAACACCATATATTTT.

The table lists this clonotype with a count of one. This sequence joins TRBV10-2 and TRBJ1-5; maybe TRBD1 (6 bases). V was clipped by 6 bases and J by 5 bases, with 11 bases between them. CDR1 and CDR2 (germline): WSHSY, SAAADI. This CDR3 comprises 13 residues. The CDR3 is CASRTGGDQPQHF. DNA for the CDR3: TGCGCCAGCAGGACAGGAGGTGATCAGCCCCAGCATTTT.